One sample yielded the 27 T cell receptor beta chains listed below, sequenced in a study of OX40 agonist ivuxolimab in advanced cancers. The library was obtained by the immunoSEQ multiplex PCR assay. TCRdb mirrors the immuneACCESS table, restricted to in-frame sequences. Some clones are absent from its copies; in checked studies, under half trace to an unresolved V gene, and the reason for the others is unknown. Across this sample there are over 100,000 clones, with around 89% seen only once. 0.55% to 0.7% of the sample is held by the ten biggest clonotypes. Here the sequenced sample was CD4+ or CD8+ T cells sorted from blood, taken in a trial of the OX40 agonist ivuxolimab. Source of these receptors: an adult with an advanced solid tumor such as melanoma, head and neck, liver or kidney cancer.

The chain combines TRBV5-1 with TRBJ1-3; no reliable D call. The germline V gene encodes CDR1 SGHRS and CDR2 YFSETQ. The CDR3 runs 16 residues. V gave up 0 bases and J gave up 7 bases, with 17 bases separating them. The CDR3 is CASSLAQDRIGNTIYF. The CDR3 DNA reads TGCGCCAGCAGCTTGGCTCAGGACCGAATCGGGAACACCATATATTTT.

CDR3 coding DNA: TGTGCCAGCAGCTTCTGGGCTGAAAACACCGGGGAGCTGTTTTTT. Translated, it gives CASSFWAENTGELFF. The rearrangement joins TRBV9 to TRBJ2-2, with D unresolved. Germline-derived CDR1 and CDR2 are SGDLS and YYNGEE. Trimming removed 4 bases at V and 2 bases at J, with 12 bases between. This CDR3 has 15 residues.

The V gene is TRBV6-6, the J gene TRBJ2-2; D may be TRBD2 (5 bases). The ends were cut back, 7 bases at V and 5 bases at J, with 14 bases in the middle. CDR1 is MNHNY, CDR2 SVGAGI, per germline (reference sequence). This CDR3 is 14 amino acids long. In DNA form, the CDR3 reads TGTGCCAGCAATTCGGCGCAGCGGACCGGGGAGCTGTTTTTT. As protein: CASNSAQRTGELFF.

This chain joins TRBV27 and TRBJ1-5; D is perhaps TRBD1 (5 bases). The CDR3 has 13 residues. V gave up 1 base and J gave up 7 bases, with 8 bases separating them. The germline CDR1 and CDR2 sequences are MNHEY and SMNVEV (reference sequence). This CDR3 is CASSLFGGQPQHF. The CDR3 DNA follows: TGTGCCAGCAGTTTATTTGGGGGACAGCCCCAGCATTTT.

The rearrangement links TRBV7-8 to TRBJ2-1; D uncertain. Germline CDR1 is SGHVS and CDR2 is FQNEAQ. Trimming took 4 bases from V and 7 from J, leaving 8 bases between them. CDR3 length: 12 residues. The CDR3 DNA reads TGTGCCAGCAGCTCCCGAGCTAATGAGCAGTTCTTC. Its translation is CASSSRANEQFF.

This clone was observed a single time. The V and J genes are TRBV28 and TRBJ2-7; 10 bases match TRBD1. Unmatched junction bases numbered 18, after V lost 11 bases and J lost 2 bases. The length of the CDR3 is 17 residues. The V gene's germline CDR1 is MDHEN and CDR2 SYDVKM. CDR3 DNA sequence: TGTGCCGCCTTGGGAAATAAACCGGGACAGGGGACCTACGAGCAGTACTTC. Encoded protein: CAALGNKPGQGTYEQYF.

V usage is TRBV7-2 and J usage is TRBJ2-3; the match to TRBD1 covers 9 bases. After removal of 8 bases from V and 4 bases from J, the junction contained 10 bases not matched to a gene. CDR1 and CDR2 from the germline V gene are SGHTA and FQGNSA. The length of the CDR3 is 15 residues. The CDR3 loop is CASAYWGQGSDTQYF. The CDR3 DNA is TGTGCCAGCGCATACTGGGGACAGGGATCAGATACGCAGTATTTT.

This clone was seen only once. The chain is built from TRBV5-1 and TRBJ2-7; TRBD2 matches 13 bases. Per germline, CDR1 SGHRS and CDR2 YFSETQ. V was pared by 3 bases and J by 7 bases, with 7 bases of the junction left unmatched. The CDR3 is 15 residues long. The CDR3 bases are TGCGCCAGCAGCTCGACTAGCGGGGGGTTAGGAGAGCAGTACTTC. Residues: CASSSTSGGLGEQYF.

V and J are TRBV2 and TRBJ1-4, with a possible D match to TRBD1 (6 bases). The CDR3 consists of 14 residues. V was pared by 2 bases and J by 9 bases, with 13 bases between. CDR1 SNHLY and CDR2 FYNNEI come from the germline V gene. The DNA of the CDR3 is TGTGCCAGCAGTGAAAGGAGGGGGTGGCAAAAACTGTTTTTT. Translating it yields CASSERRGWQKLFF.

The rearrangement uses TRBV6-5 and TRBJ1-5; D remains unclear. The CDR3 extends over 13 amino acids. Germline V gene sequence: CDR1 MNHEY, CDR2 SVGAGI. Trimming shortened V by 6 bases and J by 2 bases, and 8 bases separated the two germline ends. The CDR3 region has the DNA TGTGCCAGCAGCCCGTGGGGCAATCAGCCCCAGCATTTT. The encoded protein is CASSPWGNQPQHF.

The rearrangement joins TRBV5-1 to TRBJ2-5; 9 bases match TRBD2. CDR1 is SGHRS and CDR2 is YFSETQ in the germline V gene. The CDR3 is 14 residues long. The ends lost 6 bases at V and 2 bases at J; junction bases unmatched: 5. The CDR3 protein is CASTASGAQETQYF. The CDR3 region has the DNA TGCGCCAGCACGGCTAGCGGGGCACAAGAGACCCAGTACTTC.

This clone was counted a single time. This chain uses TRBV7-9 with TRBJ1-5; 7 nucleotides agree with TRBD1. CDR3 length equals 15 residues. Germline V gene data show CDR1 as SEHNR and CDR2 as FQNEAQ (reference sequence). With V trimmed by 5 bases and J by 8 bases, 12 bases remained unmatched. The CDR3 loop is CASSPEGGRGEPQHF. For the CDR3, the DNA is TGTGCCAGCAGCCCAGAGGGGGGCAGGGGGGAGCCCCAGCATTTT.

The CDR3 reads CASSDRGLQETQYF. CDR3 nucleotide sequence: TGTGCCAGCAGTGACAGGGGACTCCAAGAGACCCAGTACTTC. The V gene is TRBV6-1, the J gene TRBJ2-5; either TRBD1 or TRBD2 may supply D (6 bases each). The V end was cut by 3 bases, the J end by 1 base, with 9 bases between. This CDR3 is 14 amino acids long. In germline, CDR1 is MNHNS, CDR2 SASEGT.

The rearrangement links TRBV6-1 to TRBJ1-3; D remains ambiguous. CDR3 size: 16 residues. Trimming shortened V by 0 bases and J by 0 bases, and 9 bases separated the two germline ends. CDR1 is MNHNS and CDR2 is SASEGT in the germline V gene. CDR3 loop: CASSEAHGSSGNTIYF. Here the CDR3 DNA reads TGTGCCAGCAGTGAAGCGCATGGGAGCTCTGGAAACACCATATATTTT.

V usage is TRBV5-1 and J usage is TRBJ2-2; tentatively, D is TRBD1 or TRBD2 (5 bases each). CDR3 size: 14 residues. CDR1 SGHRS and CDR2 YFSETQ come from the germline V gene. V shed 0 bases and J shed 4 bases, with 7 bases lying between them. The CDR3 DNA follows: TGCGCCAGCAGCTTGGTGGGGACCACCGGGGAGCTGTTTTTT. Translating it yields CASSLVGTTGELFF.

V is TRBV5-1 and J is TRBJ1-4; 7 nucleotides align to TRBD1. From germline, CDR1 is SGHRS and CDR2 YFSETQ. The trim removed 4 bases at V and 5 bases at J, leaving 8 bases unmatched. This CDR3 is 15 amino acids long. The DNA for the CDR3 is TGCGCCAGCAGCATCGGAATACAGGGGAATGAAAAACTGTTTTTT. This sequence encodes CASSIGIQGNEKLFF.

The chain employs TRBV2 and TRBJ2-2; D is perhaps TRBD1 (7 bases). V lost 2 bases and J 12 bases, leaving 13 bases between the germline ends. The CDR3 covers 13 residues. Germline V gives CDR1 SNHLY, CDR2 FYNNEI. The CDR3 spells CASSENGGGKLFF. Here the CDR3 DNA reads TGTGCCAGCAGTGAAAATGGAGGGGGCAAGCTGTTTTTT.

J is TRBJ2-7 and V is TRBV28; 7 bases are a match to TRBD1. The CDR3 is made up of 17 amino acids. V lost 7 bases and J lost 1; bases outside the gene matches: 16. From germline, CDR1 is MDHEN and CDR2 SYDVKM. DNA for the CDR3: TGTGCCAGCAAGGTGGGACCGGGACAGCTTTCATCCTACGAGCAGTACTTC. Encoded protein: CASKVGPGQLSSYEQYF.

V is TRBV7-3 and J is TRBJ2-7, with D perhaps matching TRBD1 (5 bases). The CDR3 contains 15 residues. CDR1 SGHTA and CDR2 FQGTGA come from the germline V gene. Trimming removed 2 bases at V and 7 bases at J, with 18 bases between. The CDR3 is CASSLFAGGAGEQYF. The CDR3 DNA reads TGTGCCAGCAGCTTATTTGCCGGTGGGGCTGGGGAGCAGTACTTC. Filled out from reference TRBV7-3 and TRBJ2-7, the complete variable domain reads GAGVSQTPSNKVTEKGKYVELRCDPISGHTALYWYRQSLGQGPEFLIYFQGTGAADDSGLPNDRFFAVRPEGSVSTLKIQRTERGDSAVYLCASSLFAGGAGEQYFGPGTRLTVT.

The CDR3 is CASSLGRLNTGELFF. CDR3 DNA sequence: TGTGCCAGCAGTTTGGGCAGGTTGAACACCGGGGAGCTGTTTTTT. This sequence joins TRBV27 and TRBJ2-2; D not certain. With 3 bases removed from V and 1 base from J, the gap between germline ends came to 9 bases. Germline CDR1 reads MNHEY; CDR2 reads SMNVEV (reference sequence). There are 15 residues in the CDR3.

This clone was seen only once. V gene TRBV28 combines with J gene TRBJ2-1; D unresolved. The V gene's germline CDR1 is MDHEN and CDR2 SYDVKM. V was trimmed by 5 bases and J by 9 bases, leaving 11 bases between them. CDR3 size: 12 residues. This CDR3 reads CASSHTSAEQFF. CDR3 bases: TGTGCCAGCAGTCATACGTCGGCTGAGCAGTTCTTC.

The chain uses TRBV6-5 and TRBJ1-2; D ambiguous. The germline CDR1 and CDR2 sequences are MNHEY and SVGAGI. Trimming shortened V by 6 bases and J by 1 base, and 12 bases separated the two germline ends. The CDR3 covers 14 residues. The CDR3 here is CASRPRTLNYGYTF. The CDR3 bases are TGTGCCAGCAGGCCCCGGACTCTTAACTATGGCTACACCTTC.

The chain recombines TRBV28 with TRBJ1-1, with D maybe TRBD1 (5 bases). CDR1 and CDR2 (germline): MDHEN, SYDVKM. The CDR3 has 14 residues. The V end lost 5 bases, the J end lost 1 base, and 11 bases lay between the germline ends. The CDR3 DNA follows: TGTGCCAGCAGTCTCACAGGACGGAACACTGAAGCTTTCTTT. This translates into CASSLTGRNTEAFF.

The chain couples TRBV30 to TRBJ2-5; D call uncertain. V lost 2 bases and J lost 5, with 9 bases in between. The CDR3 spans 12 residues. Germline V gene data show CDR1 as GTSNPN and CDR2 as SVGIG (reference sequence). The CDR3 sequence is CAWSSNGETQYF. DNA for the CDR3: TGTGCCTGGAGTTCGAATGGGGAGACCCAGTACTTC. The full variable domain, completed using reference TRBV30 and TRBJ2-5, is SQTIHQWPATLVQPVGSPLSLECTVEGTSNPNLYWYRQAAGRGLQLLFYSVGIGQISSEVPQNLSASRPQDRQFILSSKKLLLSDSGFYLCAWSSNGETQYFGPGTRLLVL.

The chain combines TRBV6-4 with TRBJ2-1, with D uncertain. There are 15 residues in the CDR3. Germline CDR1 and CDR2: MRHNA and SNTAGT. V was shortened by 2 bases and J by 2 bases, with 10 bases between the two germline ends. In DNA, the CDR3 is TGTGCCAGCAGTGACGGGCGGATCCCCTACAATGAGCAGTTCTTC. It translates to CASSDGRIPYNEQFF.

CDR3 nucleotide sequence: TGTGCCAGCAGCTTCGACGGAACTAGCTCTGGGGCCAACGTCCTGACTTTC. It yields the protein CASSFDGTSSGANVLTF. The V and J genes are TRBV7-2 and TRBJ2-6; D may be TRBD2 (5 bases). CDR1 is SGHTA and CDR2 is FQGNSA in the germline V gene. Trimming left V 3 bases short and J 0 bases short, with 12 bases between. This CDR3 comprises 17 residues.

V is TRBV7-2 and J is TRBJ2-3; no clear D. Trimming shortened V by 4 bases and J by 2 bases, and 13 bases separated the two germline ends. This CDR3 has 15 residues. Germline V gene sequence: CDR1 SGHTA, CDR2 FQGNSA. Here the CDR3 DNA reads TGTGCCAGCAGCTCCCCAAGGACGCTCACAGATACGCAGTATTTT. Translated: CASSSPRTLTDTQYF. The whole variable domain, filled in from reference TRBV7-2 and TRBJ2-3, reads GAGVSQSPSNKVTEKGKDVELRCDPISGHTALYWYRQSLGQGLEFLIYFQGNSAPDKSGLPSDRFSAERTGGSVSTLTIQRTQQEDSAVYLCASSSPRTLTDTQYFGPGTRLTVL.